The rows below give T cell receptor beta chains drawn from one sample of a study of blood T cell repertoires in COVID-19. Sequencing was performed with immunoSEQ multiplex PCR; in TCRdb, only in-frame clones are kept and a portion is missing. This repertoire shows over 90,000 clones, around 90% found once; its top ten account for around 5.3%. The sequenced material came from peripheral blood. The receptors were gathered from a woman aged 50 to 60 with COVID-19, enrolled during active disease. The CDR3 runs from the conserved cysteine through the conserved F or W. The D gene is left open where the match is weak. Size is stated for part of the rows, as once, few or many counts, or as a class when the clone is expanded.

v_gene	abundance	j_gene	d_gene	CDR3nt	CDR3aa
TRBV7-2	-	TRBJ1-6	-	TGTGCCAGCAGCTGGGCAGGGTTTTTTTCACCCCTCCACTTT	CASSWAGFFSPLHF
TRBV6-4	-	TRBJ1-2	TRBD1	TGTGCCAGCAGTGAGACAGGGGCCTATGGCTACACCTTC	CASSETGAYGYTF
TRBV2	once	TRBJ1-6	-	TGTGCCAGCAGTTTAAACAGGGTGGGTAATTCACCCCTCCACTTT	CASSLNRVGNSPLHF
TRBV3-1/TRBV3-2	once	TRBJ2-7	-	TGTGCCAGCAGCCAGACGGACAAGTCCCTCTACGAGCAGTACTTC	CASSQTDKSLYEQYF
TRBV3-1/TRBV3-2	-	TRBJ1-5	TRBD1	TGTGCCAGCAGCCAAGATTGGACAGGGGGCGGTCAGCCCCAGCATTTT	CASSQDWTGGGQPQHF
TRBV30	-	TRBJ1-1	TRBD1	TGTGCCTGGACGAGGCAGGGGGGAACTGAAGCTTTCTTT	CAWTRQGGTEAFF
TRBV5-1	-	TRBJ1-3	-	TGCGCCAGCAGCTGGCACGGGGAATCTGGAAACACCATATATTTT	CASSWHGESGNTIYF
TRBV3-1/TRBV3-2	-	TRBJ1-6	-	TGTGCCAGCAGCCACTCCCGCGGGGGATCACCCCTCCACTTT	CASSHSRGGSPLHF
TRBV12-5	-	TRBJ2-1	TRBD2	TGTGCTAGTGGTTTGGTCCTAGCGGGGGCCCCCTGGAATGAGCAGTTCTTC	CASGLVLAGAPWNEQFF
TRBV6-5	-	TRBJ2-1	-	TGTGCCAGCAGTTACTTCAGCTCCTACAATGAGCAGTTCTTC	CASSYFSSYNEQFF
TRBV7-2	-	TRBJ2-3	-	TGTGCCAGCAGCTCACCGGGACTCACTTCAGATACGCAGTATTTT	CASSSPGLTSDTQYF
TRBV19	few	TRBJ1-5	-	TGTGCCAGTAGTATAGTACAGGGCAATCAGCCCCAGCATTTT	CASSIVQGNQPQHF
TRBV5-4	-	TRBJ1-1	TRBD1	TGTGCCAGCAGCTTGGTCGGGCAGGGGGCCACTGAAGCTTTCTTT	CASSLVGQGATEAFF
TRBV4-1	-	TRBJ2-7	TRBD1	TGCGCCAGCAGCAGCGCAGGGGGCAACGAGCAGTACTTC	CASSSAGGNEQYF
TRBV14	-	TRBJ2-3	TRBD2	TGTGCCAGCAGCCAACGGACTAGCGGGGGGCCCACAGATACGCAGTATTTT	CASSQRTSGGPTDTQYF
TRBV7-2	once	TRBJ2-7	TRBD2	TGTGCCAGCAGCTCGGGGGGTCAGCAGACGTACGAGCAGTACTTC	CASSSGGQQTYEQYF
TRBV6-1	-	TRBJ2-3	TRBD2	TGTGCCAGCAGTGAACGGGGCGGCGGGGGGGCCACAGATACGCAGTATTTT	CASSERGGGGATDTQYF
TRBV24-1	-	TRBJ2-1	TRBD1	TGTGCCACCATGGACAGGGTCGATGAGCAGTTCTTC	CATMDRVDEQFF
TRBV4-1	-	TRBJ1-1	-	TGCGCCAGCAGCCAAGCTCCGGAGGGGGGGAGACGCACTGAAGCTTTCTTT	CASSQAPEGGRRTEAFF
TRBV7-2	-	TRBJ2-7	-	TGTGCCAGCAGCTTCGCTTCCGGTGCCTACGAGCAGTACTTC	CASSFASGAYEQYF
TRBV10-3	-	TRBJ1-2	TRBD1	TGTGCCATCAGACCAGCAGGGGGCGACATCTATGGCTACACCTTC	CAIRPAGGDIYGYTF
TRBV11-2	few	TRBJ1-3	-	TGTGCCAGCAGCTTATCTAGTCTGGACACCATATATTTT	CASSLSSLDTIYF
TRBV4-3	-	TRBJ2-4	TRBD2	TGCGCCAGCAGCCCGGGACTAGCTTCGAACATTCAGTACTTC	CASSPGLASNIQYF
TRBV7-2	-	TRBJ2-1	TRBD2	TGTGCCAGCAGCCTAGCGGGAGATAACTACAATGAGCAGTTCTTC	CASSLAGDNYNEQFF
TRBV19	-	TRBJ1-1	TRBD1	TGTGCCGCCTGGGACAGAAGCATGAACACTGAAGCTTTCTTT	CAAWDRSMNTEAFF
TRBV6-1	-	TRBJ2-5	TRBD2	TGTGCCAGCAGTGTTCAGCGGGTAGTGACTAGCGGGGGAGAGACCCAGTACTTC	CASSVQRVVTSGGETQYF
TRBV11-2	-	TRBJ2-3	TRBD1	TGTGCCAGCAGCCTGGGGACAGGGGCAGATACGCAGTATTTT	CASSLGTGADTQYF
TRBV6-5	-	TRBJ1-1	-	TGTGCCAGCAGTTACTCGGGGCAGGGCTGGGACACTGAAGCTTTCTTT	CASSYSGQGWDTEAFF
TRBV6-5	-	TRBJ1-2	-	TGTGCCAGCAGTTCCTACCATTTGACAGCTAACTATGGCTACACCTTC	CASSSYHLTANYGYTF
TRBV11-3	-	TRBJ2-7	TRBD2	TGTGCCAGCAACAATCTAGCGGGGGGGAGCTACGAGCAGTACTTC	CASNNLAGGSYEQYF
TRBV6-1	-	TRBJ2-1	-	TGTGCCAGCAGTGAAGACAGGATCTCCTACAATGAGCAGTTCTTC	CASSEDRISYNEQFF
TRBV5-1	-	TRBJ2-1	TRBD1	TGCGCCAGCAGCTTGCCCACCGGGACAGGGGACAATGAGCAGTTCTTC	CASSLPTGTGDNEQFF
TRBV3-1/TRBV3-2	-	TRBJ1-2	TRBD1	TGTGCCAGCAGCCATGGGTGGACAGGGGGAAACTATGGCTACACCTTC	CASSHGWTGGNYGYTF
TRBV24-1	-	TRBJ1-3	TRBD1	TGTGCCACCGAAGGGACAGGGGGGGAAAACACCATATATTTT	CATEGTGGENTIYF
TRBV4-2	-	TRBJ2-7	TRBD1	TGTGCCAGCAGCGGGGACAGGGGGGTTCCCGAGCAGTACTTC	CASSGDRGVPEQYF
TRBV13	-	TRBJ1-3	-	TGTGCCAGCAGCCAAGATCCGAGCTCTGGAAACACCATATATTTT	CASSQDPSSGNTIYF
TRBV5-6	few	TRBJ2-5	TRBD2	TGTGCCAGCAGACCAGGACTAGCGGGAGAGACCCAGTACTTC	CASRPGLAGETQYF
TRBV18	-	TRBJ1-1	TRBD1	TGTGCCAGCTCACGGAGGGACAGTCTGAACACTGAAGCTTTCTTT	CASSRRDSLNTEAFF
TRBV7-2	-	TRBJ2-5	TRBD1	TGTGCCAGCAGCCAAGGGACAGGGGGCATGGAGACCCAGTACTTC	CASSQGTGGMETQYF
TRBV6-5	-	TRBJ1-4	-	TGTGCCAGCAGTTATTCGGGTGCAACTAATGAAAAACTGTTTTTT	CASSYSGATNEKLFF
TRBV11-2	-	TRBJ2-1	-	TGTGCCAGCAGCTTAGCTATGGTTGAGCAGTTCTTC	CASSLAMVEQFF
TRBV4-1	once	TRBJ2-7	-	TGCGCCAGCAGCCAAGAGCGAGACGGGGGGCAGTACTTC	CASSQERDGGQYF
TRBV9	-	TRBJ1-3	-	TGTGCCAGCAGCGTAGGTCCGGAGCCCTCTGGAAACACCATATATTTT	CASSVGPEPSGNTIYF
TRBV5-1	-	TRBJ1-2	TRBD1	TGCGCCAGCAGCTTGGATCCAGGGACAGGGAAAGGCTATGGCTACACCTTC	CASSLDPGTGKGYGYTF
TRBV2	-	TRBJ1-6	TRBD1	TGTGCCAGCAGGGATACCGGGACAGATAATTCACCCCTCCACTTT	CASRDTGTDNSPLHF
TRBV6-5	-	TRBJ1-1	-	-	CASSTSTEAFF
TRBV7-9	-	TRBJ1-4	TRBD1	TGTGCCAGCAGCTCAGACAGGGTTAATGAAAAACTGTTTTTT	CASSSDRVNEKLFF
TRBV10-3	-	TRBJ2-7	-	TGTGCCATCAGTGAGTTGGTGCGCGGGGCCTACGAGCAGTACTTC	CAISELVRGAYEQYF
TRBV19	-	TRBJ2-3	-	TGTGCCAGTAGTTTACAGACAGCCACAGATACGCAGTATTTT	CASSLQTATDTQYF
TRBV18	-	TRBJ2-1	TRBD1	TGTGCCAGCTCACAGGGACAGGGAGAATCACCGTTCTTC	CASSQGQGESPFF
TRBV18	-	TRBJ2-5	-	TGTGCCAGCTCACCAATGGAGGAGACCCAGTACTTC	CASSPMEETQYF
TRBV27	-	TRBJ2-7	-	TGTGCCAGCAGAGCACAGAGCTCCTACGAGCAGTACTTC	CASRAQSSYEQYF
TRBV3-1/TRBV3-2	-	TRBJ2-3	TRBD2	TGTGCCAGCAGCCAAGGACTAGCGGGGGCTGATACGCAGTATTTT	CASSQGLAGADTQYF
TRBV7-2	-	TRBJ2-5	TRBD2	TGTGCCAGCAGCTCGAAGCGGGGGGAAGAGACCCAGTACTTC	CASSSKRGEETQYF
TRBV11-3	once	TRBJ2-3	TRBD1	TGTGCCAGCAGCTCCGGGACAGGGAGGACAGATACGCAGTATTTT	CASSSGTGRTDTQYF